This T cell receptor (beta chain) appears in the sequencing data of a study of cytomegalovirus exposure and HLA in healthy donors. In the study overall: Prior work identified some 120 million unique TCR beta sequences in about 179 million T cells. Study results and caveats: An analysis that was carried out later associated approximately 15,000 TCR beta sequences with HLA alleles at 0.05 false discovery rate.

With 60 Vbeta and 13 Jbeta primers, the PCR was carried out. The table came from immunoSEQ multiplex PCR; TCRdb's copy has only in-frame clones and leaves some out. The sample yields roughly 150,000 clones, about 80% seen once. On this clone itself: Its antigen is unknown.

All donors participated as healthy donors of bone marrow. The specimen sequenced was PBMCs. The TCR comes from a man aged 40-49 years in good health and CMV-seropositive.

CDR3: CASSVGQGSNYGYTF. CDR3 in DNA: TGTGCCAGCTCAGTAGGACAGGGGTCGAACTATGGCTACACCTTC. The chain couples TRBV18 to TRBJ1-2; 9 bases line up with TRBD1. The CDR3 runs 15 residues. The germline V gene encodes CDR1 KGHSH and CDR2 LQKENI. V trimming: 5 bases; J trimming: 2 bases; junction bases outside the gene matches: 6.